One sample yielded the 28 T cell receptor beta chains listed below, sequenced in a study of cytomegalovirus exposure and HLA in healthy donors. Primers: 60 Vbeta forward and 13 Jbeta reverse. TCRdb's table, derived via immunoSEQ multiplex PCR, lists solely in-frame clones and lacks some. The sample includes about 190,000 clones, just under 75% of them seen just once. Material for sequencing was PBMCs. The receptors stem from a man younger than 40 in good health and CMV-seropositive.

The chain joins TRBV6-5 to TRBJ2-5, with 15 positions matching TRBD2. The CDR3 runs 16 residues. Germline loops: CDR1 MNHEY, CDR2 SVGAGI. Trimming at V came to 0 bases and at J to 4 bases, leaving 0 bases not matched to a gene. The DNA of the CDR3 is TGTGCCAGCAGTTACTCGGGACTAGCGGGGGGAGAGACCCAGTACTTC. This sequence encodes CASSYSGLAGGETQYF.

The rearrangement uses TRBV9 and TRBJ2-3; weak D call: TRBD2 (5 bases). There are 15 residues in the CDR3. Deletions cut 0 bases from V and 5 bases from J, with 13 bases between. The germline CDR1 and CDR2 sequences are SGDLS and YYNGEE. The CDR3 sequence: CASSVGWERGDTQYF. The DNA of the CDR3 is TGTGCCAGCAGCGTAGGGTGGGAGAGAGGAGATACGCAGTATTTT.

As for this clone: A read error may produce the germline difference seen at one junction end. The rearrangement uses TRBV6-9 and TRBJ2-5, with a possible D match to TRBD2 (5 bases). Germline assignment: CDR1 MNHGY and CDR2 SVAAGI. The CDR3 extends over 14 amino acids. The CDR3 region is CPEPRTQYQETQYF. In DNA form, the CDR3 reads TGCCCAGAGCCCCGGACTCAGTACCAAGAGACCCAGTACTTC.

This clone has only a few counts. The V call is TRBV7-8, the J call TRBJ2-7, with TRBD1 matching over 10 bases. The ends lost 4 bases at V and 5 bases at J; junction bases unmatched: 5. The CDR3 is 14 amino acids. The V gene's germline CDR1 is SGHVS and CDR2 FQNEAQ. CDR3 sequence (DNA): TGTGCCAGCAGCTCCGGGACAGGGGCGGACGAGCAGTACTTC. It codes for CASSSGTGADEQYF.

This clone occurred a few times. CDR3 sequence: CASSLNYFQPQHF. Written as DNA, the CDR3 is TGTGCCAGCAGCTTAAATTATTTCCAGCCCCAGCATTTT. The chain combines TRBV7-6 with TRBJ1-5; D is undetermined. V was trimmed by 2 bases and J by 7 bases, leaving 9 bases between them. Germline V CDR1 and CDR2: SGHVS, FNYEAQ. This CDR3 has 13 amino acids. The full variable domain, completed using reference TRBV7-6 and TRBJ1-5, is GAGVSQSPRYKVTKRGQDVALRCDPISGHVSLYWYRQALGQGPEFLTYFNYEAQQDKSGLPNDRFSAERPEGSISTLTIQRTEQRDSAMYRCASSLNYFQPQHFGDGTRLSIL.

The gene calls are TRBV7-2 and TRBJ1-4; 9 bases fit TRBD1. CDR1 is SGHTA, CDR2 FQGNSA, per germline. After removal of 5 bases from V and 6 bases from J, the junction contained 4 bases not matched to a gene. There are 14 residues in the CDR3. The DNA of the CDR3 is TGTGCCAGCAGCATTGGACAGGGGTATGAAAAACTGTTTTTT. This codes for CASSIGQGYEKLFF.

V usage is TRBV7-9 and J usage is TRBJ2-5; no clear D gene. The CDR3 loop spans 12 amino acids. The germline gives CDR1 SEHNR, CDR2 FQNEAQ (reference sequence). V shed 5 bases and J shed 4 bases, with 8 bases lying between them. The CDR3 is CASSQNGETQYF. DNA of the CDR3: TGTGCCAGCAGCCAAAACGGAGAGACCCAGTACTTC.

The V and J genes are TRBV7-2 and TRBJ2-5, with 9 nucleotides matching TRBD2. Trimming took 6 bases from V and 4 from J; bases not matched to a gene: 6. The germline V gene encodes CDR1 SGHTA and CDR2 FQGNSA. The CDR3 spans 14 residues. The CDR3 loop reads CASRAGGIGETQYF. The CDR3 DNA is TGTGCCAGCAGAGCGGGGGGAATTGGAGAGACCCAGTACTTC.

The rearrangement uses TRBV7-2 and TRBJ1-4, with 7 positions matching TRBD1. Per the germline V gene, CDR1 is SGHTA and CDR2 is FQGNSA. Trimming cost V 5 bases and J 0 bases; bases outside gene matches: 12. This CDR3 is built from 18 residues. The CDR3 loop is CASSITSDRFTTNEKLFF. The CDR3 DNA sequence: TGTGCCAGCAGCATCACCTCGGACAGGTTTACAACTAATGAAAAACTGTTTTTT.

The chain links TRBV5-6 to TRBJ2-5; D possibly corresponds to TRBD2 (6 bases). Germline-derived CDR1 and CDR2 are SGHDT and YYEEEE. The V end was cut by 0 bases, the J end by 7 bases, with 13 bases between. The CDR3 runs to 14 residues. The CDR3 coding sequence is TGTGCCAGCAGCTTGGCCGGGGACTGGGGGACCCAGTACTTC. The encoded protein is CASSLAGDWGTQYF. Complete variable domain (other parts from reference TRBV5-6 and TRBJ2-5): DAGVTQSPTHLIKTRGQQVTLRCSPKSGHDTVSWYQQALGQGPQFIFQYYEEEERQRGNFPDRFSGHQFPNYSSELNVNALLLGDSALYLCASSLAGDWGTQYFGPGTRLLVL.

For this clone: One end of the junction is discordant with germline, which a read error may explain. The chain employs TRBV7-9 and TRBJ2-7; perhaps TRBD1 as D (7 bases). Germline V CDR1 and CDR2: SEHNR, FQNEAQ (reference sequence). The CDR3 loop spans 14 amino acids. CDR3 loop: CASSVAAGGYEQYF. CDR3 in DNA: TGTGCCAGCAGCGTAGCGGCAGGGGGCTACGAGCAGTACTTC.

The chain recombines TRBV9 with TRBJ2-2; 12 positions match TRBD2. V shed 4 bases and J 5 bases; nucleotides not matched to a gene: 6. This CDR3 has 16 residues. CDR1 and CDR2 (germline): SGDLS, YYNGEE. DNA for the CDR3: TGTGCCAGCAGCTTCAGACTAGCGGGAGTAACCGGGGAGCTGTTTTTT. Translation gives CASSFRLAGVTGELFF.

This clone was found once. The chain combines TRBV15 with TRBJ2-1; unclear D gene. This CDR3 region has 14 residues. CDR1 LNHNV and CDR2 YYDKDF come from the germline V gene (reference sequence). Trimming left V 1 base short and J 4 bases short, with 8 bases between. In nucleotides, the CDR3 is TGTGCCACCAGCAGAGTGTTCGGTTACAATGAGCAGTTCTTC. Its translation is CATSRVFGYNEQFF. Drawing the rest from reference TRBV15 and TRBJ2-1, the complete variable domain is DAMVIQNPRYQVTQFGKPVTLSCSQTLNHNVMYWYQQKSSQAPKLLFHYYDKDFNNEADTPDNFQSRRPNTSFCFLDIRSPGLGDTAMYLCATSRVFGYNEQFFGPGTRLTVL.

This clone was seen only once. As DNA, the CDR3 is TGTGCCAGCAGTTTGAAACTAGCGGGAGAGTTTTCCCACGAGCAGTACTTC. It yields the protein CASSLKLAGEFSHEQYF. The rearrangement joins TRBV27 to TRBJ2-7, with 11 nucleotides matching TRBD2. Germline loops: CDR1 MNHEY, CDR2 SMNVEV (reference sequence). This CDR3 has 17 amino acids. The trim removed 3 bases at V and 5 bases at J, leaving 12 bases unmatched.

The V call is TRBV30, the J call TRBJ2-7; 7 positions agree with TRBD2. The V and J ends lost 0 bases and 0 bases, in that order; junction bases with no gene match: 5. This CDR3 region has 15 residues. Germline values: CDR1 GTSNPN, CDR2 SVGIG (reference sequence). The CDR3 DNA reads TGTGCCTGGAGTGTCGGGAGCGGGACCTCCTACGAGCAGTACTTC. This translates into CAWSVGSGTSYEQYF.

V usage is TRBV13 and J usage is TRBJ2-3; 8 nucleotides match TRBD2. Unmatched junction bases numbered 7, after V lost 3 bases and J lost 5 bases. This CDR3 is 15 amino acids long. Germline V lookup: CDR1 PRHDT, CDR2 FYEKMQ (reference sequence). As DNA, the CDR3 is TGTGCCAGCAGCTTCTTGTTCGGGAGGGGAGATACGCAGTATTTT. Translating it yields CASSFLFGRGDTQYF.

V usage is TRBV30 and J usage is TRBJ2-5; tentative D call: TRBD1 (6 bases). CDR3 length: 13 residues. Germline values: CDR1 GTSNPN, CDR2 SVGIG (reference sequence). V lost 5 bases to trimming and J lost 4 bases, with 14 bases between them. The CDR3 bases are TGTGCCTGGGCTACAGGGTTGATAGAGACCCAGTACTTC. Its protein is CAWATGLIETQYF.

A few counts support this clone. The chain uses TRBV19 and TRBJ2-7; weak D call: TRBD1 (6 bases). The CDR3 sequence is 13 residues long. The germline V gene has CDR1 LNHDA and CDR2 SQIVND (reference sequence). V was clipped by 7 bases and J by 0 bases, with 10 bases between them. The CDR3 here is CASIDRYSYEQYF. In nucleotides, the CDR3 is TGTGCCAGTATAGACAGGTACTCCTACGAGCAGTACTTC.

The chain has TRBV25-1 and TRBJ2-7, with a weak D call TRBD2 (5 bases). The V gene's germline CDR1 is MGHDK and CDR2 SYGVNS. V lost 3 bases, J lost 3 bases, and 15 bases lay in between. The CDR3 covers 15 residues. CDR3 nucleotide sequence: TGTGCCAGCAGTGATCGCGAGGGTTGGATCTACGAGCAGTACTTC. This encodes CASSDREGWIYEQYF.

The chain has TRBV15 and TRBJ1-2, with 8 bases matching TRBD1. This CDR3 is built from 14 residues. V shed 4 bases, J shed 4 bases, and the junction held 5 bases outside the gene matches. Germline V gene sequence: CDR1 LNHNV, CDR2 YYDKDF (reference sequence). The CDR3 region is CATSIGQGGYGYTF. CDR3 bases: TGTGCCACCAGCATTGGACAGGGCGGCTATGGCTACACCTTC.

CDR3 residues: CAWTRRQGYTEAFF. The CDR3 DNA sequence: TGTGCCTGGACCCGGCGGCAGGGGTACACTGAAGCTTTCTTT. The V gene is TRBV30, the J gene TRBJ1-1; tentative D call: TRBD1 (6 bases). This CDR3 is 14 amino acids long. Germline CDR1 is GTSNPN and CDR2 is SVGIG (reference sequence). Trimming took 4 bases from V and 3 from J, leaving 15 bases between them.

V and J are TRBV5-6 and TRBJ2-6; D perhaps matches TRBD1 (6 bases). Germline loops: CDR1 SGHDT, CDR2 YYEEEE. There are 16 residues in the CDR3. V was cut by 4 bases and J by 1 base, with 12 bases left in between. The DNA for the CDR3 is TGTGCCAGCAGCGGGCACAGGGTTTCTGGGGCCAACGTCCTGACTTTC. This gives the protein CASSGHRVSGANVLTF.

This clone appeared a few times. The gene calls are TRBV9 and TRBJ1-1, with D uncertain. The CDR3 loop spans 14 amino acids. Trimming shortened V by 0 bases and J by 0 bases, and 6 bases separated the two germline ends. CDR1 is SGDLS and CDR2 is YYNGEE in the germline V gene. CDR3 DNA: TGTGCCAGCAGCGTAGGAACAGTGAACACTGAAGCTTTCTTT. Encoded protein: CASSVGTVNTEAFF.

The V gene is TRBV6-1, the J gene TRBJ1-4; D call uncertain. Germline V gene lookup returns CDR1 MNHNS and CDR2 SASEGT. The CDR3 is 15 amino acids. V lost 5 bases, J lost 5 bases, and 15 bases lay in between. The CDR3 sequence is CASSSRGALNEKLFF. CDR3 in DNA: TGTGCCAGCAGTTCCCGAGGAGCGCTGAATGAAAAACTGTTTTTT.

This sequence joins TRBV9 and TRBJ2-5, with 11 bases identical to TRBD2. The J call may be in error: the DNA end matches TRBJ2-7 better. CDR1 is SGDLS, CDR2 YYNGEE, per germline. The CDR3 covers 14 residues. DNA for the CDR3: TGTGCCAGCACCGCACTAGCGGGAGCGTCCGAGCAGTACTTC. Translating it yields CASTALAGASEQYF.

The chain recombines TRBV18 with TRBJ2-7; tentatively, D is TRBD1 (7 bases). The V end lost 4 bases, the J end lost 3 bases, and 16 bases lay between the germline ends. CDR3 length: 15 amino acids. Germline-derived CDR1 and CDR2 are KGHSH and LQKENI. CDR3 in amino acids: CASSQGGTEFYEQYF. CDR3 bases: TGTGCCAGCTCACAAGGGGGGACAGAGTTCTACGAGCAGTACTTC.

The chain links TRBV9 to TRBJ1-2; no clear D. The CDR3 loop spans 14 amino acids. Germline loops: CDR1 SGDLS, CDR2 YYNGEE. Trimming took off 0 bases at V and 8 bases at J, with 14 bases between the two ends. The CDR3 DNA reads as TGTGCCAGCAGCGTAGTGCGACAATACGACGGCTACACCTTC. It is translated as CASSVVRQYDGYTF.

The J gene is TRBJ2-1, the V gene TRBV14; the match to TRBD2 covers 10 bases. V dropped 0 bases and J dropped 2; count of bases not matched to a gene: 4. Germline assignment: CDR1 SGHDN and CDR2 FVKESK. CDR3 size: 17 residues. The CDR3 loop is CASSQDISGRPYNEQFF. The CDR3, as DNA: TGTGCCAGCAGCCAAGATATTAGCGGGAGGCCCTACAATGAGCAGTTCTTC. The full variable domain, its missing parts supplied by reference TRBV14 and TRBJ2-1, is EAGVTQFPSHSVIEKGQTVTLRCDPISGHDNLYWYRRVMGKEIKFLLHFVKESKQDESGMPNNRFLAERTGGTYSTLKVQPAELEDSGVYFCASSQDISGRPYNEQFFGPGTRLTVL.